One and the same sample provided the 20 T cell receptor beta chains below, sequenced in a study of blood T cell repertoires in COVID-19. Clones were sequenced by immunoSEQ multiplex PCR, and TCRdb holds only the in-frame ones, with some missing. The sample has 250,000 to 300,000 clones, approximately 89% seen once; the top ten hold around 10%. Sequences were obtained from peripheral blood. Receptors were obtained from a woman in her thirties with COVID-19, enrolled during active disease.

V and J are TRBV11-2 and TRBJ2-7, with 10 bases fitting TRBD1. Trimming at V came to 4 bases and at J to 4 bases, leaving 7 bases not matched to a gene. The CDR3 has 15 residues. The germline CDR1 and CDR2 sequences are SGHAT and FQNNGV. The CDR3 region is CASSSWDRGFYEQYF. CDR3 coding DNA: TGTGCCAGCAGCTCTTGGGACAGGGGTTTTTACGAGCAGTACTTC.

The V call is TRBV18, the J call TRBJ1-3; no reliable D call. The V gene lost 2 bases and the J gene lost 0 bases, with 5 bases spanning the gap. CDR1 is KGHSH and CDR2 is LQKENI in the germline V gene. The CDR3 loop spans 14 amino acids. CDR3 nucleotides: TGTGCCAGCTCACCAAGCTTCTCTGGAAACACCATATATTTT. The encoded protein is CASSPSFSGNTIYF.

The V gene is TRBV28, the J gene TRBJ2-1; 10 bases line up with TRBD2. The trim removed 4 bases at V and 9 bases at J, leaving 9 bases unmatched. The CDR3 extends over 15 amino acids. Germline V gene lookup returns CDR1 MDHEN and CDR2 SYDVKM. CDR3 protein: CASSWYSGGFIEQFF. The CDR3 nucleotides are TGTGCCAGCAGTTGGTATAGCGGGGGGTTTATTGAGCAGTTCTTC.

This chain links TRBV6-1 with TRBJ1-1; D gene uncertain. V was cut by 0 bases and J by 3 bases, with 5 bases left in between. This CDR3 is built from 13 residues. CDR1 is MNHNS, CDR2 SASEGT, per germline. The CDR3 region has the DNA TGTGCCAGCAGTGAAGCAAGAGACACTGAAGCTTTCTTT. Its protein is CASSEARDTEAFF.

This sequence joins TRBV5-6 and TRBJ2-1, with unresolved D. V dropped 4 bases and J dropped 3 bases, with 14 bases sitting between them. Germline V gives CDR1 SGHDT, CDR2 YYEEEE. This CDR3 is 15 amino acids long. The CDR3 protein is CASSRLVEGYNEQFF. In nucleotides, the CDR3 is TGTGCCAGCAGCCGACTCGTTGAAGGCTACAATGAGCAGTTCTTC.

J is TRBJ1-2 and V is TRBV5-1; the D gene is possibly TRBD1 (5 bases). Germline CDR1 is SGHRS and CDR2 is YFSETQ. The CDR3 contains 13 residues. The V end lost 4 bases, the J end lost 8 bases, and 15 bases lay between the germline ends. In nucleotides, the CDR3 is TGCGCCAGCAGCCCAAAGACAGAGCGCGGCTACACCTTC. Amino acid sequence: CASSPKTERGYTF.

The chain employs TRBV15 and TRBJ2-3; 9 bases agree with TRBD2. There are 16 residues in the CDR3. From germline, CDR1 is LNHNV and CDR2 YYDKDF (reference sequence). With 0 bases clipped from V and 5 bases from J, the junction kept 6 bases outside the gene matches. CDR3 sequence (DNA): TGTGCCACCAGCAGAGATCTCGCGGGGGGGGAAGATACGCAGTATTTT. It yields the protein CATSRDLAGGEDTQYF.

V gene TRBV28 combines with J gene TRBJ2-3, with TRBD2 matching over 7 bases. Trimming took 6 bases from V and 4 from J; bases not matched to a gene: 13. The germline CDR1 and CDR2 sequences are MDHEN and SYDVKM. There are 16 residues in the CDR3. CDR3 coding DNA: TGTGCCAGCAGCCCCGCGGACGGGGGGTTGGCAGATACGCAGTATTTT. Translating gives CASSPADGGLADTQYF.

The chain combines TRBV27 with TRBJ1-3, with D perhaps TRBD1 (5 bases). CDR1 MNHEY and CDR2 SMNVEV come from the germline V gene (reference sequence). The germline V and J ends were trimmed by 8 bases and 1 base, with 12 bases remaining between them. The CDR3 is 14 residues long. The CDR3 nucleotides read TGTGCCAGCCGACAGTATAGTTCTGGAAACACCATATATTTT. Its translation: CASRQYSSGNTIYF.

This sequence joins TRBV5-1 and TRBJ2-7; possible D gene TRBD1, 5 bases. This CDR3 spans 12 amino acids. With 0 bases removed from V and 5 bases from J, the gap between germline ends came to 6 bases. Looked up from germline, CDR1 is SGHRS and CDR2 is YFSETQ. The CDR3 region has the DNA TGCGCCAGCAGCTTGGCCAGGGACGAGCAGTACTTC. Its protein product is CASSLARDEQYF.

This clone was seen a single time. V usage is TRBV4-2 and J usage is TRBJ2-3; 8 bases align to TRBD2. The CDR3 has 17 amino acids. The V gene end was trimmed by 3 bases and the J gene end by 2 bases; junction bases not matched to a gene: 10. Germline V lookup: CDR1 LGHNA, CDR2 YNFKEQ. CDR3 amino acids: CASSQISGGHPTDTQYF. The CDR3 nucleotides are TGTGCCAGCAGCCAGATTTCGGGGGGGCACCCCACAGATACGCAGTATTTT.

The chain combines TRBV18 with TRBJ2-3; maybe TRBD2 (5 bases). V was shortened by 4 bases and J by 6 bases, with 14 bases between the two germline ends. CDR1 is KGHSH and CDR2 is LQKENI in the germline V gene. The CDR3 extends over 14 amino acids. CDR3 nucleotides: TGTGCCAGCTCACTGTCCGTTTCGGGGGATACGCAGTATTTT. Translation gives CASSLSVSGDTQYF.

Only a few counts were recorded for this clone. The rearrangement joins TRBV5-4 to TRBJ2-1, with TRBD2 matching 14 bases. Germline V CDR1 and CDR2: SGHNT, YYREEE (reference sequence). Trimming cost V 6 bases and J 10 bases; bases outside gene matches: 12. The CDR3 loop spans 16 amino acids. CDR3 loop: CASNVVTSGGAYEQFF. The CDR3 DNA follows: TGTGCCAGCAACGTTGTGACTAGCGGGGGGGCCTACGAGCAGTTCTTC.

The CDR3 bases are TGTGCCAGCAGCCCCGGGACAGGGTCTGGAAACACCATATATTTT. Its translation is CASSPGTGSGNTIYF. The gene calls are TRBV27 and TRBJ1-3, with 9 bases that match TRBD1. Germline values: CDR1 MNHEY, CDR2 SMNVEV (reference sequence). There are 15 residues in the CDR3. V shed 6 bases and J 1 base; nucleotides not matched to a gene: 4.

The gene calls are TRBV5-1 and TRBJ2-7; no definite D call. This CDR3 has 13 amino acids. The V end was cut by 0 bases, the J end by 3 bases, with 7 bases between. Germline CDR1 SGHRS, CDR2 YFSETQ. The CDR3 coding sequence is TGCGCCAGCAGCTTGGAGCACTTCTACGAGCAGTACTTC. Encoded protein: CASSLEHFYEQYF.

The chain joins TRBV24-1 to TRBJ1-2, with D unresolved. The CDR3 sequence is 16 residues long. Looked up from germline, CDR1 is KGHDR and CDR2 is SFDVKD. V was pared by 3 bases and J by 8 bases, with 21 bases between. Here the CDR3 DNA reads TGTGCCACCAGTGATCCGTACGTACGAGGAGGTGAGGGCTACACCTTC. It is translated as CATSDPYVRGGEGYTF.

The chain has TRBV3-1 (or the pseudogene TRBV3-2) and TRBJ2-7, with D perhaps TRBD2 (6 bases). Germline V gene data show CDR1 as LGHDT and CDR2 as YNNKEL (reference sequence). This CDR3 spans 16 amino acids. Deletions cut 2 bases from V and 11 bases from J, with 25 bases between. CDR3 sequence (DNA): TGTGCCAGCAGCCAACGGGGCAGGGTTGGAGGGAGTATGGAGTACTTC. Protein product: CASSQRGRVGGSMEYF.

The chain is built from TRBV5-5 and TRBJ2-3; D unclear. The CDR3 is 12 residues long. V lost 3 bases to trimming and J lost 4 bases, with 6 bases between them. The germline gives CDR1 SGHKS, CDR2 YYEKEE (reference sequence). This CDR3 is CASSSRADTQYF. The CDR3 DNA sequence: TGTGCCAGCAGCTCTCGTGCAGATACGCAGTATTTT.

This clone was detected only a few times. The rearrangement joins TRBV5-1 to TRBJ2-7; 9 bases align to TRBD1. This CDR3 is 15 amino acids long. The junction had 10 bases not matched to a gene; V was cut back by 4 bases and J by 5 bases. Germline CDR1 and CDR2: SGHRS and YFSETQ. DNA for the CDR3: TGCGCCAGCAGCATAACAGGGGGCGCGCCTAACGAGCAGTACTTC. It encodes CASSITGGAPNEQYF.

The chain joins TRBV6-6 to TRBJ2-1, with 7 bases that match TRBD1. This CDR3 has 15 amino acids. Per the germline V gene, CDR1 is MNHNY and CDR2 is SVGAGI (reference sequence). J was trimmed by 6 bases and V by 4 bases; bases with no gene match: 9. The DNA for the CDR3 is TGTGCCAGCAGTTTTGGGACAGAGGCTACCAATGAGCAGTTCTTC. Its translation is CASSFGTEATNEQFF.